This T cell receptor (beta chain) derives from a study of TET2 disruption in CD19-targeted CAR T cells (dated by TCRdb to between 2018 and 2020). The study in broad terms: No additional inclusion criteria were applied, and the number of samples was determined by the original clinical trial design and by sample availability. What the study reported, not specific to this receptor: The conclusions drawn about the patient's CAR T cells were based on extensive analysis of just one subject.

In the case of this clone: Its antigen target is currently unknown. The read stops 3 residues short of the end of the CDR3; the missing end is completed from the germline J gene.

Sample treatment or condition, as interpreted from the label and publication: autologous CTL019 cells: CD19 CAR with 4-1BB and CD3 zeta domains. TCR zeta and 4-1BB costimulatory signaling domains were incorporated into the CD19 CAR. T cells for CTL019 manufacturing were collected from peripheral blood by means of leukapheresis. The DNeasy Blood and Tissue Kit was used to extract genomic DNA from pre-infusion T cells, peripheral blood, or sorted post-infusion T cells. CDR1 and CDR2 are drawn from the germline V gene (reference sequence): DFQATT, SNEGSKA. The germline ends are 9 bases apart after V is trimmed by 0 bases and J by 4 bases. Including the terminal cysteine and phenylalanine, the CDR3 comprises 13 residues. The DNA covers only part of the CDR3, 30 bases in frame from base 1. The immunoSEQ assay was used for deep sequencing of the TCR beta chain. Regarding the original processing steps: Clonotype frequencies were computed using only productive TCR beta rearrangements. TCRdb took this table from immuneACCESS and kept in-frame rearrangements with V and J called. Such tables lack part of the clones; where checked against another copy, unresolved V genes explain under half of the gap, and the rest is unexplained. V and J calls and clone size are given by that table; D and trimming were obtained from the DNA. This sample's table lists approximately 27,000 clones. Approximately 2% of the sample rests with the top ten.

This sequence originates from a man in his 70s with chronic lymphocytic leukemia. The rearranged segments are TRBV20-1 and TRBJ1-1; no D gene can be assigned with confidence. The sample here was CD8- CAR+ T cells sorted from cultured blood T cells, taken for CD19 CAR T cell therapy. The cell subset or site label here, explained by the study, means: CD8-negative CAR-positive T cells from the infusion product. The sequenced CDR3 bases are TGCAGTGCTAGAGATGTGGCAGGCACTGAA. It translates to CSARDVAGTE. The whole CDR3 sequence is CSARDVAGTEAFF.